Each of the 9 T cell receptor beta chains below was sequenced from the same sample in a study of blood T cells in healthy people across ages. Primed by a sample-barcoded 5' primer and a J-beta primer mix, a second PCR proceeded for 7 to 11 cycles. MiXCR, applied by TCRdb to the 5' RACE reads, yields one record per CDR3 protein. The repertoire has 1.5 million to 2 million distinct CDR3 sequences, 28% of them found once; the top ten carry less than 9.5%. The sample consisted of blood. The origin of the receptors is a woman younger than 45 in good health.

As for this clonotype: This may be a read error: a much more frequent sequence differs by one nucleotide. The J gene is TRBJ1-2, the V gene TRBV24-1; D might be TRBD1 (6 bases). The CDR3 covers 14 residues. Germline V gene data show CDR1 as KGHDR and CDR2 as SFDVKD. The CDR3 coding sequence is TGTGCCACCAGTAACCTGGACAGCTACTATGGCTACATCTTC. This gives the protein CATSNLDSYYGYIF.

The rearrangement uses TRBV5-1 and TRBJ2-7, with a weak D call TRBD1 (5 bases). The germline V gene encodes CDR1 SGHRS and CDR2 YFSETQ. The CDR3 has 15 amino acids. Deletions cut 4 bases from V and 0 bases from J, with 14 bases between. The CDR3 sequence: CASSMIGAGSYEQYF. The CDR3 DNA is TGCGCCAGCAGCATGATAGGGGCCGGCTCCTACGAGCAGTACTTC.

This clonotype was seen many times. V is TRBV6-5 and J is TRBJ2-5, with D possibly TRBD2 on 6 matching bases. Between the trimmed V and J ends, which lost 2 bases and 1 base, there was a span of 14 bases. In germline, CDR1 is MNHEY, CDR2 SVGAGI. The CDR3 length is 16 residues. The CDR3 sequence: CASSYAGTRAQETQYF. The DNA of the CDR3 is TGTGCCAGCAGTTACGCGGGGACCCGTGCCCAAGAGACCCAGTACTTC.

The chain links TRBV28 to TRBJ2-1; 9 nucleotides agree with TRBD2. This CDR3 has 16 residues. The V gene's germline CDR1 is MDHEN and CDR2 SYDVKM. V trimming: 5 bases; J trimming: 4 bases; junction bases outside the gene matches: 9. The CDR3 sequence is CASSPGTSRGYNEQFF. The CDR3 nucleotides read TGTGCCAGCAGTCCCGGGACTAGCCGGGGTTACAATGAGCAGTTCTTC.

This clonotype was recorded a few times. The rearrangement links TRBV28 to TRBJ1-5; weak D call: TRBD1 (5 bases). Germline V gives CDR1 MDHEN, CDR2 SYDVKM. The CDR3 is 16 amino acids. V lost 2 bases and J lost 4, with 15 bases in between. In nucleotides, the CDR3 is TGTGCCAGCAGTTTAACATCCGGGACGGCAAATCAGCCCCAGCATTTT. It encodes CASSLTSGTANQPQHF.

This clonotype was found many times. The chain's CDR3 is CASSPHNSPLHF. In DNA form, the CDR3 reads TGTGCCAGCAGCCCCCATAATTCACCCCTCCACTTT. This chain connects TRBV7-9 to TRBJ1-6; D is uncertain. CDR3 size: 12 residues. V lost 5 bases and J lost 5, with 4 bases in between. Germline-derived CDR1 and CDR2 are SEHNR and FQNEAQ (reference sequence).

This clonotype was observed a handful of times. V gene TRBV7-2 combines with J gene TRBJ1-2; unclear D gene. The CDR3 is 13 residues long. Trimming stripped 5 bases from V and 4 bases from J, with 11 bases between. The germline V gene has CDR1 SGHTA and CDR2 FQGNSA. In nucleotides, the CDR3 is TGTGCCAGCAGCGTAAGGGAGCTCTATGGCTACACCTTC. This translates into CASSVRELYGYTF.

A remark on this clonotype: One junction end does not reproduce the germline sequence, and a read error may be involved. V gene TRBV14 combines with J gene TRBJ2-3; 10 bases align to TRBD2. Per the germline V gene, CDR1 is SGHDN and CDR2 is FVKESK. There are 15 residues in the CDR3. CDR3 nucleotide sequence: TGTGCCATCATCTGGGGGACTAGCGAAACAGATACGAAGTATTTT. It encodes CAIIWGTSETDTKYF.

The chain is built from TRBV15 and TRBJ2-1, with 7 bases identical to TRBD2. Germline CDR1 reads LNHNV; CDR2 reads YYDKDF (reference sequence). This CDR3 spans 15 amino acids. J was trimmed by 0 bases and V by 2 bases; bases with no gene match: 1. The CDR3 DNA reads as TGTGCCACCAGCAGACCGGGGGGCTCCTACAATGAGCAGTTCTTC. Translating gives CATSRPGGSYNEQFF.